Listed below are T cell receptor beta chains from one sample, sequenced in a study of T-cell reconstitution after alpha-beta-depleted transplantation in children. MiXCR, run by TCRdb on the PCR reads, gives a single entry per CDR3 protein. The sample yields approximately 590,000 distinct CDR3 sequences, under 12% seen once. The sample consisted of PBMCs from the stem cell graft donor, taken from the stem cell graft. Source of these receptors: a human donor who donated a stem cell graft to a child with acute myeloid leukemia. CDR3s include the opening cysteine and the closing phenylalanine or tryptophan. Each record gives: J gene, D gene, V gene, clone size, CDR3 DNA, CDR3 protein. A D gene is named only where the DNA matches it firmly. Size is stated for part of the rows, as once, few or many counts, or as a class when the clone is expanded.

TRBJ2-3 . TRBV7-2 many TGTGCCAGCAGCTTACGGCGCCGCACAGATACGCAGTATTTT CASSLRRRTDTQYF
TRBJ2-1 . TRBV7-2 few TGTGCCAGCAGCTCAACAGGTCGTGGCGGAAGGGGAAATGAGCAGTTCTTC CASSSTGRGGRGNEQFF
TRBJ2-3 TRBD1 TRBV10-2 many TGCGCCAGCAGTGAGAGTACAGGGGGAGATACGCAGTATTTT CASSESTGGDTQYF
TRBJ1-1 . TRBV12-3/TRBV12-4 once TGTGCCAGCAGTTTAGTCCAGGGGTTGACTGAAGCTTTCTTT CASSLVQGLTEAFF
TRBJ2-3 . TRBV11-2 few TGTGCCAGCAGCTTCCGGCGCGGCCCTGGGAGCCGATCGGATACGCAGTATTTT CASSFRRGPGSRSDTQYF
TRBJ2-5 . TRBV12-3/TRBV12-4 many TGTGCCAGCAGTGTCGCAGGGACCGAGACCCAGTACTTC CASSVAGTETQYF
TRBJ2-4 . TRBV28 many TGTGCCAGCAGTCTAACGTCTCTTAGGTACATTCAGTACTTC CASSLTSLRYIQYF
TRBJ2-1 . TRBV9 . TGTGCCAGCAGCGCTCAACTAGGTCTCGATGAGCAGTTCTTC CASSAQLGLDEQFF
TRBJ2-5 TRBD1 TRBV10-3 many TGTGCCATCACTAGGGACAGGTTTGAAGAGACCCAGTACTTC CAITRDRFEETQYF
TRBJ2-1 TRBD2 TRBV7-2 . TGTGCCACCTCCTGGCTAGCGGGAGGCTTTGAGCAGTTCTTC CATSWLAGGFEQFF
TRBJ2-5 . TRBV28 . TGTGCCAGCAGGGCTGCTACGGAGACCCAGTACTTC CASRAATETQYF
TRBJ2-7 . TRBV27 . TGTGCCACCAGTTGGACAAAGTCAGCACCCTACGAGCAGTACTTC CATSWTKSAPYEQYF
TRBJ2-1 . TRBV20-1 few TGCAGCTCGACCCTAAAAGAGCAGTTCTTC CSSTLKEQFF
TRBJ2-7 . TRBV7-2 . TGTGCCAGCAGCTTAGTCGCGCGGAAAACCTACGAGCAGTACTTC CASSLVARKTYEQYF
TRBJ2-2 TRBD1 TRBV12-3/TRBV12-4 few TGTGCCAGCAGAAGGGACAGGGTGTCCGGGGAGCTGTTTTTT CASRRDRVSGELFF
TRBJ2-4 . TRBV6-1 many TGTGCCAGCAGTGAGTCGCGGGACTCCTTTGACATTCAGTACTTC CASSESRDSFDIQYF
TRBJ1-1 . TRBV20-1 . TGCAGTGCTAGAGGGGGAGTCGTGACTGAAGCTTTCTTT CSARGGVVTEAFF
TRBJ2-7 TRBD1 TRBV20-1 many TGCAGTGCTAGAGTTGGGCAGGGGGTAAACGAGCAGTACTTC CSARVGQGVNEQYF
TRBJ1-2 TRBD1 TRBV5-1 few TGCGCCAGCGAACTCGGACAGGGGCATGGCTACACCTTC CASELGQGHGYTF
TRBJ2-5 TRBD2 TRBV20-1 . TGCAGCCAACAAGGGGTTAGCGGGAGTAGCCAAGAGACCCAGTACTTC CSQQGVSGSSQETQYF